Described below is a single T cell receptor beta chain sequence and its context. This record belongs to a study of T cells after yellow fever vaccination. The length of the CDR3 is 16 residues. V trimming: 1 base; J trimming: 5 bases; junction bases outside the gene matches: 6. Via MiXCR, TCRdb re-called the 5' RACE reads, giving one row per CDR3 protein. In the table there are under 600,000 distinct CDR3 sequences, roughly 14% of which are singletons. J is TRBJ2-5 and V is TRBV12-3 or TRBV12-4; 11 bases are a match to TRBD2. The sample consisted of PBMCs, taken on the day of the yellow fever booster vaccination. This TCR came from a man aged 30 to 39 who received the YFV17D yellow fever vaccine. The CDR3 DNA follows: TGTGCCAGCAGTTTAGGGGACCTAGCGGGAGGCGAGACCCAGTACTTC. This gives the protein CASSLGDLAGGETQYF.